Below, one T cell receptor (beta chain) is given with its context. Its antigen is currently unknown. This CDR3 is built from 16 residues. V lost 4 bases and J lost 0; bases outside the gene matches: 10. CDR1 and CDR2 from the germline V gene are SGHNT and YYREEE (reference sequence). This sample was included in a study of shared clonotypes between healthy human individuals. Looking at the study overall: A couple of women and a few men aged 18 to 49 made up the donors.

Across several immunoSEQ plates, the genomic DNA of each subset was split evenly. Assay used: immunoSEQ multiplex PCR; TCRdb lists only in-frame clones, some missing. The sample includes about 500,000 clones, approximately 77% of them seen just once. Study-wide points: It was the few donors that limited the genetic and exposure-history diversity represented.

The V gene is TRBV5-4, the J gene TRBJ2-7; TRBD1 aligns across 7 bases. Sequenced material: PBMCs. The clonotype was recovered from a middle-aged woman in good health. Some clones in this sample may be carry-over from other donors' samples. CDR3 residues: CASSPRTGVLSYEQYF. CDR3 DNA: TGTGCCAGCAGCCCGAGAACAGGGGTCCTCTCCTACGAGCAGTACTTC.